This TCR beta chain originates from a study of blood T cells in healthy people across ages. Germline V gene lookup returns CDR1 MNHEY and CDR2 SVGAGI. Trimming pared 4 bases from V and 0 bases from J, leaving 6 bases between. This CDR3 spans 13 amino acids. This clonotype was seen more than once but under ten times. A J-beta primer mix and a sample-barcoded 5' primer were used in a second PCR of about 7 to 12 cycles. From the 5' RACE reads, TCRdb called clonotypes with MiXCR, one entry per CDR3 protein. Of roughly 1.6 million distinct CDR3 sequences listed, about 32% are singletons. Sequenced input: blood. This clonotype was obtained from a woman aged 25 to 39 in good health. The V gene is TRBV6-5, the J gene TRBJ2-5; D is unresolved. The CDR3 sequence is CASSWRNQETQYF. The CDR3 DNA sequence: TGTGCCAGCAGTTGGCGGAACCAAGAGACCCAGTACTTC.